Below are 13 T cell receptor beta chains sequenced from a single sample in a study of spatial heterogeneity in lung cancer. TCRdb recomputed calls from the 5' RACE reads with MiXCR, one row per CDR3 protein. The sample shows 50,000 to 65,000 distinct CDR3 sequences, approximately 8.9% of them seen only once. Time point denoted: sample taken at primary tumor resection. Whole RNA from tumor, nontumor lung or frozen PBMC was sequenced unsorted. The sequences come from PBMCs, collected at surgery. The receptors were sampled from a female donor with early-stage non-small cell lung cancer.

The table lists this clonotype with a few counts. The CDR3 coding sequence is TGTGCCAGCAGCTTATATAGACGGGAGCAGGATACGCAGTATTTT. Its protein product is CASSLYRREQDTQYF. This chain connects TRBV7-9 to TRBJ2-3; weak D call: TRBD2 (6 bases). V shed 2 bases and J shed 6 bases, with 15 bases lying between them. Germline V gene lookup returns CDR1 SEHNR and CDR2 FQNEAQ (reference sequence). The CDR3 has 15 residues.

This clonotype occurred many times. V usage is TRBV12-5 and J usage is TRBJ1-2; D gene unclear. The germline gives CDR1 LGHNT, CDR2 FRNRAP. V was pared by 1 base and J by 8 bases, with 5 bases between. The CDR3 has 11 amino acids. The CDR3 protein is CASGLDWGYTF. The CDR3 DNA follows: TGTGCTAGTGGTTTGGACTGGGGCTACACCTTC.

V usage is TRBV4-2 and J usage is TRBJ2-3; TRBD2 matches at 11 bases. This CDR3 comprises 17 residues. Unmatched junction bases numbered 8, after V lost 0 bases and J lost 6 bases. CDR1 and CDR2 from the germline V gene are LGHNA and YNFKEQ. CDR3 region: CASSQETSGSFKDTQYF. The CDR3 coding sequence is TGTGCCAGCAGCCAAGAAACTAGCGGGAGTTTCAAGGATACGCAGTATTTT.

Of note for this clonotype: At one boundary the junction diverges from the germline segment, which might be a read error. CDR3 amino acids: CSVLSERQAGELFF. DNA of the CDR3: TGTAGCGTTCTTAGCGAGAGGCAGGCCGGGGAGCTGTTTTTT. The chain combines TRBV29-1 with TRBJ2-2; perhaps TRBD2 as D (5 bases). The CDR3 spans 14 residues. Looked up from germline, CDR1 is SQVTM and CDR2 is ANQGSEA.

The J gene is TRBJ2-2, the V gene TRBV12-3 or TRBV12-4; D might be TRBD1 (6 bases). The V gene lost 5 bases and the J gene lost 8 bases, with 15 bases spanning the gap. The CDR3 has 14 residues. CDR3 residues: CASSPRDIPGELFF. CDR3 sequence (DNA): TGTGCCAGCAGTCCCCGGGACATTCCTGGGGAGCTGTTTTTT.

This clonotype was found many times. CDR3 coding DNA: TGTGCCAGCAGCTTAGGGGGACAGGATATCTACAATGAGCAGTTCTTC. This translates into CASSLGGQDIYNEQFF. The V gene is TRBV11-3, the J gene TRBJ2-1; 8 bases line up with TRBD1. The CDR3 runs 16 residues. V gave up 1 base and J gave up 3 bases; unmatched junction bases: 5. CDR1 is SGHNT, CDR2 YENEEA, per germline.

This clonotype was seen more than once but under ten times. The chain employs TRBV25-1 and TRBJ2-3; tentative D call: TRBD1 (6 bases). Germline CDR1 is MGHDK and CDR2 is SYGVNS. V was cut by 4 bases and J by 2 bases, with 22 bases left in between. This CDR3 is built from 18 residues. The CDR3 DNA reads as TGTGCCAGCAGTGCGTGGACCGGGACAACTGAACCCACAGATACGCAGTATTTT. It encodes CASSAWTGTTEPTDTQYF.

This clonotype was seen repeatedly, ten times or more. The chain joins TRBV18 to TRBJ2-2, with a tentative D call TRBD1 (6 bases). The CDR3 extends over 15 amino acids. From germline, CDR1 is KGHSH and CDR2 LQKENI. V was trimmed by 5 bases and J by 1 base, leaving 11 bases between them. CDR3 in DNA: TGTGCCAGCTCAGCCGGACAGCTGAACACCGGGGAGCTGTTTTTT. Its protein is CASSAGQLNTGELFF.

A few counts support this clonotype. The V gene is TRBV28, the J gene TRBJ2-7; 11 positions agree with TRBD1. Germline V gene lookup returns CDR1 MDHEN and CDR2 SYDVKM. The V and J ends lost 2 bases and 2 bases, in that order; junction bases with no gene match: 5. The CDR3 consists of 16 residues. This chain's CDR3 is CASSLNWDRGAYEQYF. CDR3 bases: TGTGCCAGCAGTTTAAACTGGGACAGGGGGGCCTACGAGCAGTACTTC.

Written as DNA, the CDR3 is TGTGCCAGCAGACCGACGGAAAACACTGAAGCTTTCTTT. Residues: CASRPTENTEAFF. This rearrangement joins TRBV3-1 to TRBJ1-1; D ambiguous. V dropped 6 bases and J dropped 2 bases, with 10 bases sitting between them. This CDR3 comprises 13 residues. CDR1 and CDR2 (germline): LGHDT, YNNKEL (reference sequence).

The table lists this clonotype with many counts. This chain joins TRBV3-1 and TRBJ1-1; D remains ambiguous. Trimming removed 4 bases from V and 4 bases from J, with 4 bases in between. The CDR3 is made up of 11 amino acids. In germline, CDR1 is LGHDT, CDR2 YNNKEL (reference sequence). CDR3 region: CASSLFTEAFF. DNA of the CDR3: TGTGCCAGCAGCCTATTCACTGAAGCTTTCTTT.

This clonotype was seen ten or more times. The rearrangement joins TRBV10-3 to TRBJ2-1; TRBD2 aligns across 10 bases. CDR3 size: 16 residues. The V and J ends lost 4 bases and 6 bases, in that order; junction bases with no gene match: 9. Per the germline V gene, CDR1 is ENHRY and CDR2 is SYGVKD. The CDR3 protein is CAISVSLAGVSNEQFF. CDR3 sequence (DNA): TGTGCCATCAGTGTGTCCCTAGCGGGAGTCAGCAATGAGCAGTTCTTC.

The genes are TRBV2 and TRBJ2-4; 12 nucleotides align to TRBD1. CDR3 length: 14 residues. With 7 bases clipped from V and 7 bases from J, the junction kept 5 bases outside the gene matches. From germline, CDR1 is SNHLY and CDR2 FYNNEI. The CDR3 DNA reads TGTGCCAGCAATGCCGGGACAGGGGGCAACATTCAGTACTTC. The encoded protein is CASNAGTGGNIQYF.